Below are 8 T cell receptor beta chains sequenced from a single sample in a study of shared clonotypes between healthy human individuals (dated by TCRdb to the early 2020s). Libraries were prepared through the immunoSEQ multiplex PCR assay. The immuneACCESS repertoire file appears here via TCRdb, limited to in-frame rearrangements. These files lack a portion of the clones; in checked studies, under half of the deficit traces to unresolved V genes, and the cause of the others is not known. The sample table shows hundreds of thousands of clones, and roughly four fifths are seen once. Of the sample, around 12% falls within the top ten clones. Specimen: PBMCs. Every receptor here comes from a woman aged 40-49 years in good health. Some clones in this sample may be carry-over from other donors' samples.

The chain recombines TRBV5-4 with TRBJ2-7; D is perhaps TRBD1 (6 bases). Germline-derived CDR1 and CDR2 are SGHNT and YYREEE (reference sequence). CDR3 length: 14 amino acids. V was trimmed by 7 bases and J by 2 bases, leaving 16 bases between them. This CDR3 is CASRSGDTPYEQYF. The DNA of the CDR3 is TGTGCCAGCCGGTCCGGGGACACCCCCTACGAGCAGTACTTC.

The gene calls are TRBV9 and TRBJ2-3; 10 nucleotides agree with TRBD2. V shed 0 bases, J shed 0 bases, and the junction held 1 base outside the gene matches. Germline CDR1 is SGDLS and CDR2 is YYNGEE. The CDR3 has 16 amino acids. The DNA of the CDR3 is TGTGCCAGCAGCGTAGAAGCGGGAGGGAGCACAGATACGCAGTATTTT. Its translation is CASSVEAGGSTDTQYF.

The J gene is TRBJ2-2, the V gene TRBV4-2; D is ambiguous. CDR1 LGHNA and CDR2 YNFKEQ come from the germline V gene. The CDR3 spans 15 residues. V lost 0 bases to trimming and J lost 4 bases, with 9 bases between them. CDR3 region: CASSQEASSTGELFF. The CDR3, as DNA: TGTGCCAGCAGCCAAGAAGCGTCGAGCACCGGGGAGCTGTTTTTT.

The V gene is TRBV23-1, the J gene TRBJ2-7; TRBD1 aligns across 10 bases. TRBV23-1 is marked as an open reading frame, function uncertain. The CDR3 contains 15 residues. V shed 4 bases, J shed 5 bases, and the junction held 8 bases outside the gene matches. This CDR3 reads CASSRAGTGDDEQYF. CDR3 sequence (DNA): TGCGCCAGCAGTCGAGCAGGGACAGGGGACGACGAGCAGTACTTC.

CDR3 region: CASSDFRGKGYTF. The CDR3 bases are TGTGCCAGCAGTGACTTCAGGGGGAAGGGCTACACCTTC. The chain recombines TRBV2 with TRBJ1-2, with 7 bases lining up with TRBD1. CDR3 size: 13 residues. The V and J ends lost 3 bases and 8 bases, in that order; junction bases with no gene match: 6. Per germline, CDR1 SNHLY and CDR2 FYNNEI.

V and J are TRBV11-2 and TRBJ2-3; D is ambiguous. The V gene lost 2 bases and the J gene lost 9 bases, with 12 bases spanning the gap. This CDR3 has 13 residues. The germline V gene encodes CDR1 SGHAT and CDR2 FQNNGV. Here the CDR3 DNA reads TGTGCCAGCAGCTTAAGTGCTACCCCAACGCAGTATTTT. The encoded protein is CASSLSATPTQYF.

The chain joins TRBV7-2 to TRBJ2-2; D ambiguous. The germline V gene has CDR1 SGHTA and CDR2 FQGNSA. This CDR3 comprises 15 residues. Trimming shortened V by 0 bases and J by 0 bases, and 5 bases separated the two germline ends. The CDR3 region has the DNA TGTGCCAGCAGCTTAGCGAATTCGAACACCGGGGAGCTGTTTTTT. Protein product: CASSLANSNTGELFF.

The rearrangement links TRBV4-2 to TRBJ2-3; 10 bases align to TRBD2. CDR3 size: 18 residues. Germline V gene data show CDR1 as LGHNA and CDR2 as YNFKEQ. V lost 0 bases, J lost 5 bases, and 11 bases stayed unmatched. CDR3 DNA sequence: TGTGCCAGCAGCCAAGAGGGGACTAGCGTGAGGGAACGAGATACGCAGTATTTT. Translation gives CASSQEGTSVRERDTQYF.